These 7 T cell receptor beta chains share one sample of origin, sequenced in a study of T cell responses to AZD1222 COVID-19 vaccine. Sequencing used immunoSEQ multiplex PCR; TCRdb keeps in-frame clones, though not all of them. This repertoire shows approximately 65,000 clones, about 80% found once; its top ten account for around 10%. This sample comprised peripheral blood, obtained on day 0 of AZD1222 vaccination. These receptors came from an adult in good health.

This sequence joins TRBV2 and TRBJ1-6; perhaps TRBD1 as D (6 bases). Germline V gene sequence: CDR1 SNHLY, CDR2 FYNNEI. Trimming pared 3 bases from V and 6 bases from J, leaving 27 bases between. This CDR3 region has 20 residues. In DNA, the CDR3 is TGTGCCAGCAGTGAGTTTTCTTGGAGGGGGTCACGGAGAAGTAATTCACCCCTCCACTTT. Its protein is CASSEFSWRGSRRSNSPLHF.

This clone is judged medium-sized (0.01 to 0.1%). The CDR3 loop is CASSQDWQGPYEQYF. CDR3 DNA sequence: TGCGCCAGCAGCCAAGATTGGCAAGGGCCCTACGAGCAGTACTTC. The V gene is TRBV4-3, the J gene TRBJ2-7, with D uncertain. This CDR3 has 15 amino acids. Trimming took off 0 bases at V and 2 bases at J, with 11 bases between the two ends. Germline lookup yields CDR1 LGHNA and CDR2 YSLEER.

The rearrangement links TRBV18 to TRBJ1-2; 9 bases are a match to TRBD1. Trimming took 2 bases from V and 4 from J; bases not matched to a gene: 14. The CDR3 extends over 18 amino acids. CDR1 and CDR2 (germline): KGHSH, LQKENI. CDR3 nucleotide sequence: TGTGCCAGCTCACCAAGGACGGGACAGGGTTTTTTGGGCTATGGCTACACCTTC. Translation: CASSPRTGQGFLGYGYTF.

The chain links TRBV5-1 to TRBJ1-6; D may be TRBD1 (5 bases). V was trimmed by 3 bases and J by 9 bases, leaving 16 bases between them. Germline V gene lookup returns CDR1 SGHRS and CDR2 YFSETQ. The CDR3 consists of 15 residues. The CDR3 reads CASSSGVGGSSPLHF. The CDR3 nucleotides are TGCGCCAGCAGCTCCGGTGTGGGGGGGAGTTCACCCCTCCACTTT.

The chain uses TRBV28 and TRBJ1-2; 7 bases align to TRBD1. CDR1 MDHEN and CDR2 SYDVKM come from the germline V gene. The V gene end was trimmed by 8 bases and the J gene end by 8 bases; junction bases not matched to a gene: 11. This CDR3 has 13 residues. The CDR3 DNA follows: TGTGCCAGCTTGTTCCAGGGGGTCGCGGGCTACACCTTC. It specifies CASLFQGVAGYTF.

DNA of the CDR3: TGCGCCAGCAGCTCAGCCAGGGGGTCCAAAAACATTCAGTACTTC. The encoded protein is CASSSARGSKNIQYF. The chain is built from TRBV5-1 and TRBJ2-4; 7 nucleotides agree with TRBD1. The V segment lost 3 bases and the J segment 2 bases; nucleotides outside the gene matches: 5. The germline gives CDR1 SGHRS, CDR2 YFSETQ. The CDR3 loop spans 15 amino acids.

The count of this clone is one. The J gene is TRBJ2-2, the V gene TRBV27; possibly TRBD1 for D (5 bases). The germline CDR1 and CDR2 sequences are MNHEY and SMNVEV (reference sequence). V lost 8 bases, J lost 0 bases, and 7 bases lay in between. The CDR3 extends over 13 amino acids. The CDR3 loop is CASARANTGELFF. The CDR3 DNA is TGTGCCAGCGCCAGGGCGAACACCGGGGAGCTGTTTTTT.